This record covers a single T cell receptor (beta chain). The antigen remains undetermined. An end of the junction differs from the germline gene, which may be a read error. General study findings and limits: Tumor Treg TCRs overlapped most with tumor naive CD4+ cells. In terms of TCR gene usage, tumor memory CD4+ T cells clustered together with blood and lymph node memory CD4+ cells, as well as with lymph node naive CD4+ cells.

Germline V CDR1 and CDR2: DFQATT, SNEGSKA (reference sequence). This CDR3 spans 13 amino acids. TCRdb used MiXCR to reprocess the 5' RACE reads, holding one entry per CDR3 protein. This table has 55,000 to 80,000 distinct CDR3 sequences, roughly 22% appearing once. The chain joins TRBV20-1 to TRBJ2-2; 7 nucleotides match TRBD1. The sequence was collected from a female donor with breast cancer. Sequencing was carried out using memory CD4+ T cells sorted from a lymph node. Subset: memory CD4+ T cells, CD4+CD45RO+CD25-. The DNA for the CDR3 is TGCAGTCTTCGACAGGGTAACACCGTGGAGCTGTTTTTT. Amino acid sequence: CSLRQGNTVELFF.